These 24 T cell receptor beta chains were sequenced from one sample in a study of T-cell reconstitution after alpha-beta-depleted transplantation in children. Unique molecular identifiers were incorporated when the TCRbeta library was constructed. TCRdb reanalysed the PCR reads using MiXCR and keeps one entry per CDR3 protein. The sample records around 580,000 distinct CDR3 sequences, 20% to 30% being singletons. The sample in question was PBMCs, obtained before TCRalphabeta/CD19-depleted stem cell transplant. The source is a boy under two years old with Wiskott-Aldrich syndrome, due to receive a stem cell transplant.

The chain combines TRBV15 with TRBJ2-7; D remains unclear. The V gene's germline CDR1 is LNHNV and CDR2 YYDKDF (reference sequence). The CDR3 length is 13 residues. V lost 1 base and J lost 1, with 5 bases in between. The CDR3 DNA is TGTGCCACCAGCAGAGGTAGATCCTACGAGCAGTACTTC. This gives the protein CATSRGRSYEQYF.

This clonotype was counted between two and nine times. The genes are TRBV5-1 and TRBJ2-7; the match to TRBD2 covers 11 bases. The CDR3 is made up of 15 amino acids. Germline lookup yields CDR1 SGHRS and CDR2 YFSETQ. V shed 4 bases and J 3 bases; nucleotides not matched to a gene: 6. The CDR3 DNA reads TGCGCCAGCAGCCGGGGGACTAGCGGCTTCTACGAGCAGTACTTC. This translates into CASSRGTSGFYEQYF.

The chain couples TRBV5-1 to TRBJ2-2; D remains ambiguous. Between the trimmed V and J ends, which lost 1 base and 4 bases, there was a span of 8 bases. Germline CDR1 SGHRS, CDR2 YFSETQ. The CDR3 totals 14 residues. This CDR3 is CASSLNVGTGELFF. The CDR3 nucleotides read TGCGCCAGCAGCTTGAACGTTGGCACCGGGGAGCTGTTTTTT.

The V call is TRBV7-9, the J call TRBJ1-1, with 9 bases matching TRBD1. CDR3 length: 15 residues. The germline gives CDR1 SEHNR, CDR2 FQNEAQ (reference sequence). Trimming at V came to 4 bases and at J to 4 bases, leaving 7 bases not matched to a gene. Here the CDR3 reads CASSSGWTGATEAFF. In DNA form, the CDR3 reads TGTGCCAGCAGCTCAGGGTGGACAGGGGCCACTGAAGCTTTCTTT.

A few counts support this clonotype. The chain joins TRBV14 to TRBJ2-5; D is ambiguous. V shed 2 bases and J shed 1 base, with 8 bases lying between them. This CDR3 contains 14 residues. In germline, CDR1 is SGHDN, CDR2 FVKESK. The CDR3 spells CASSQRQIQETQYF. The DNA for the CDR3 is TGTGCCAGCAGCCAACGGCAGATCCAAGAGACCCAGTACTTC.

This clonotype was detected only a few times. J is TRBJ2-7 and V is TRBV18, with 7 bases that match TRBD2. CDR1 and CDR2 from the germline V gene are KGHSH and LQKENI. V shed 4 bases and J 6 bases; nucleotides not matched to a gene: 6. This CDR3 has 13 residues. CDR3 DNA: TGTGCCAGCTCACTGGGACTACTTAGCGAGCAGTACTTC. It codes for CASSLGLLSEQYF.

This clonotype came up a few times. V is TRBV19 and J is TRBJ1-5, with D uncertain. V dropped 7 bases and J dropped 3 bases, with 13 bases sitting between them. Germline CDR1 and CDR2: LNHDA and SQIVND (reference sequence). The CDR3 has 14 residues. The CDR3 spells CASMLSRLNQPQHF. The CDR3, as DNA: TGTGCCAGTATGTTATCCAGACTCAATCAGCCCCAGCATTTT.

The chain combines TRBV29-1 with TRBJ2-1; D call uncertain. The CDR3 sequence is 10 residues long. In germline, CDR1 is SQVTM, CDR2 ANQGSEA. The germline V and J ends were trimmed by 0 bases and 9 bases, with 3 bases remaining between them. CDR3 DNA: TGCAGCGTTGAAGATGGTGAGCAGTTCTTC. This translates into CSVEDGEQFF.

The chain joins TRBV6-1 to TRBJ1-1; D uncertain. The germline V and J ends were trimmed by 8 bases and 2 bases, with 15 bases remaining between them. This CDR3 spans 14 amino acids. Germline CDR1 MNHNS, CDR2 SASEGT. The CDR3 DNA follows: TGTGCCAGCTGTAAGCCTCTGGGAAACACTGAAGCTTTCTTT. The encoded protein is CASCKPLGNTEAFF.

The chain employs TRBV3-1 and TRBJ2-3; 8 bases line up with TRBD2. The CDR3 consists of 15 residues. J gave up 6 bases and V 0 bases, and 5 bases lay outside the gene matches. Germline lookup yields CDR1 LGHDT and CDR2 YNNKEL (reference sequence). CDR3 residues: CASSQDVGRVDTQYF. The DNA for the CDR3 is TGTGCCAGCAGCCAAGACGTCGGGAGGGTGGATACGCAGTATTTT.

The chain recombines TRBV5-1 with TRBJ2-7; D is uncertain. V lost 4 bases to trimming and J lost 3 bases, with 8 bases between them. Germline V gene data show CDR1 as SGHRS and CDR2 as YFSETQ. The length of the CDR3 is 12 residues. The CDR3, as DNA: TGCGCCAGCAGCGACAAGTACTACGAGCAGTACTTC. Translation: CASSDKYYEQYF.

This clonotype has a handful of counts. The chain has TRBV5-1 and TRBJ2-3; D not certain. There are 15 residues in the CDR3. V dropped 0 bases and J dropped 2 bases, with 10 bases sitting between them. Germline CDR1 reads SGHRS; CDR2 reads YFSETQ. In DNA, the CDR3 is TGCGCCAGCAGCTTGGAAACCCTGATCACAGATACGCAGTATTTT. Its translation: CASSLETLITDTQYF.

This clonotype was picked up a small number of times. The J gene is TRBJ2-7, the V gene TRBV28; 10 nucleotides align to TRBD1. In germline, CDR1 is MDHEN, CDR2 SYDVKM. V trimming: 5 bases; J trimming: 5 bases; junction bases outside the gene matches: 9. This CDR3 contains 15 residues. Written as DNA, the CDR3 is TGTGCCAGCAGTACTCCCGGGACAGGGGACCACGAGCAGTACTTC. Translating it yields CASSTPGTGDHEQYF.

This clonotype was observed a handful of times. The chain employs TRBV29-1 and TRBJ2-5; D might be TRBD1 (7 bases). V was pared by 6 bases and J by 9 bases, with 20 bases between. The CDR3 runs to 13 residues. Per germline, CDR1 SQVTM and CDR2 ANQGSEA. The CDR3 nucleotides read TGCAGCGTAGTCAGGGGGGCCCTAAAGGCCCAGTACTTC. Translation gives CSVVRGALKAQYF.

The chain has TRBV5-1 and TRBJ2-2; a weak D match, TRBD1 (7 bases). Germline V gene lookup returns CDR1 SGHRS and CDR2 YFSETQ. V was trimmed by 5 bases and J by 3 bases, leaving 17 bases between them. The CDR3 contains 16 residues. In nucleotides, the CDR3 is TGCGCCAGCAGTAGACAGGGAACGGGGGACACCGGGGAGCTGTTTTTT. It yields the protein CASSRQGTGDTGELFF.

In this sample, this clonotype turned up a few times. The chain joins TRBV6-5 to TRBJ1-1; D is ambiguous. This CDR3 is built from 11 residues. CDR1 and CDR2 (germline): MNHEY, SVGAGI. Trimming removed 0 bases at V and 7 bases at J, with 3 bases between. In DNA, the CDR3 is TGTGCCAGCAGTTACTCGGGTGAAGCTTTCTTT. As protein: CASSYSGEAFF.

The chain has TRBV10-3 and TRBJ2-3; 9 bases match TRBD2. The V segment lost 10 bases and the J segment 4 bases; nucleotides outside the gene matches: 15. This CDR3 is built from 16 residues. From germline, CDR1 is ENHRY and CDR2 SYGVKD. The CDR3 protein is CATQKIAGAASDTQYF. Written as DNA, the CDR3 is TGTGCCACCCAGAAGATAGCGGGAGCAGCCTCAGATACGCAGTATTTT.

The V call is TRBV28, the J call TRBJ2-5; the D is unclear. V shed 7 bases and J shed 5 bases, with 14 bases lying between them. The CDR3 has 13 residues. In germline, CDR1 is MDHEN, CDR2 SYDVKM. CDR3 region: CASMGSATETQYF. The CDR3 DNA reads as TGTGCCAGCATGGGGTCAGCAACGGAGACCCAGTACTTC.

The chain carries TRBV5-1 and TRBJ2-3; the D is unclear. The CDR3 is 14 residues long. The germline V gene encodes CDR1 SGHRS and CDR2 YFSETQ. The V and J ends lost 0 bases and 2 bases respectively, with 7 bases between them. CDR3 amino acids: CASSLGTFTDTQYF. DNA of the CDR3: TGCGCCAGCAGCTTGGGGACGTTCACAGATACGCAGTATTTT.

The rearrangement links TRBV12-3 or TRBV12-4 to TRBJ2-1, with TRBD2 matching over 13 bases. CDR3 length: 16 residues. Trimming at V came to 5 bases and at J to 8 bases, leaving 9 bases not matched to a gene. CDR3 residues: CASSPRTSGGPDEQFF. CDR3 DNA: TGTGCCAGCAGTCCCCGGACTAGCGGGGGTCCGGATGAGCAGTTCTTC.

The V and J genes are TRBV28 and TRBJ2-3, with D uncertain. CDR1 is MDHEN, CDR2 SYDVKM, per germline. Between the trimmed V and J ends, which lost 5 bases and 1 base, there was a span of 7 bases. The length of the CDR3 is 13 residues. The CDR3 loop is CASSDQRTDTQYF. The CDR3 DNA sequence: TGTGCCAGCAGTGACCAACGCACAGATACGCAGTATTTT.

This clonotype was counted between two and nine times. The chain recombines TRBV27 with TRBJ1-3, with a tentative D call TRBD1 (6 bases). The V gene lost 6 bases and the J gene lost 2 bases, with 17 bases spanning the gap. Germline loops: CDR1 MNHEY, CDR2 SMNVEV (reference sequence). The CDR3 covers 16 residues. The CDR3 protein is CASSSRRGVTGNTIYF. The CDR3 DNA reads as TGTGCCAGCAGCTCCCGCAGGGGTGTCACTGGAAACACCATATATTTT.

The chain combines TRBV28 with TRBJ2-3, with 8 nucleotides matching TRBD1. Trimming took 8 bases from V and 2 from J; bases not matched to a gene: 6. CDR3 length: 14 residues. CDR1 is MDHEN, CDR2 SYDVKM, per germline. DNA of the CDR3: TGTGCCAGCGCGGGGACAGGATACACAGATACGCAGTATTTT. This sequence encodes CASAGTGYTDTQYF.

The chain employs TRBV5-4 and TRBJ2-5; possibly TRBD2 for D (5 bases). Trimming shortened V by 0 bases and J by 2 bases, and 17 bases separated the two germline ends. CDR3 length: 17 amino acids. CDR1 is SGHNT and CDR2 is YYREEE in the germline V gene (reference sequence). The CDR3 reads CASSLGPLETLQETQYF. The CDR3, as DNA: TGTGCCAGCAGCTTGGGCCCACTAGAGACCCTACAAGAGACCCAGTACTTC.